This T cell receptor beta chain was retrieved from a study of PD-1 blockade in classical Hodgkin lymphoma. Sequencing used immunoSEQ multiplex PCR; TCRdb keeps in-frame clones, though not all of them. The sample shows over 60,000 clones, 65% to 75% of them seen only once. This clone has just one count. Following autologous stem cell transplantation, relapse occurred in every patient, and exposure to brentuximab vedotin varied. Sequenced material: peripheral blood mononuclear cells (PBMCs), taken before the second cycle of nivolumab. This receptor was obtained from a human donor with classical Hodgkin lymphoma.

CDR3 amino acids: CARSPKVGTSGRNDEQYF. CDR3 coding DNA: TGTGCCAGAAGCCCGAAGGTCGGGACTAGCGGGAGGAACGACGAGCAGTACTTC. The chain joins TRBV5-3 to TRBJ2-7, with TRBD2 matching over 15 bases. TRBV5-3 is filed as an ORF, its function uncertain. J was trimmed by 5 bases and V by 4 bases; bases with no gene match: 13. The CDR3 has 18 amino acids.